This TCR beta chain derives from a study of T cells after yellow fever vaccination. Study-wide results and caveats: One caveat is that FACS-sorted repertoires could contain abundant clonotypes contaminating from the bulk population. Post-booster samples contained most primary-vaccination clones (approximately 96% CD4, approximately 88% CD8).

TCRdb itself ran the 5' RACE reads through MiXCR, one entry per CDR3 protein. This table has about 350,000 distinct CDR3 sequences, 7% to 10% appearing once. The CDR3 is 15 residues long. The V gene's germline CDR1 is MRHNA and CDR2 SNTAGT. V was clipped by 3 bases and J by 4 bases; unmatched bases: 6. This clonotype was seen at least ten times. Its antigen is undetermined. The genes are TRBV6-4 and TRBJ2-3, with 8 bases lining up with TRBD1. The sequencing here drew on PBMCs, taken roughly 47 days after the first yellow fever vaccination. This receptor was taken from a man aged 18 to 35 who received the YFV17D yellow fever vaccine. Here the CDR3 DNA reads TGTGCCAGCAGTGAAGCAGGGGGCGCCCCAGATACGCAGTATTTT. Protein sequence: CASSEAGGAPDTQYF.